This TCR beta chain was identified in a study of blood T cell repertoires in COVID-19. The protocol was immunoSEQ multiplex PCR, while the TCRdb copy is restricted to in-frame clones and leaves out a portion. In the table there are roughly 260,000 clones, about 85% of which are singletons. Trimming cost V 5 bases and J 4 bases; bases outside gene matches: 9. This CDR3 has 14 residues. Germline V gives CDR1 DFQATT, CDR2 SNEGSKA (reference sequence). The material sequenced was PBMCs or T cells enriched from blood (not recorded which). The V gene is TRBV20-1, the J gene TRBJ1-2, with 8 bases lining up with TRBD1. The TCR comes from a woman in her 30s with acute COVID-19. This CDR3 reads CSARGQGTGYGYTF. The CDR3 DNA is TGCAGTGCTCGTGGACAGGGAACGGGCTATGGCTACACCTTC.